One sample yielded the 21 T cell receptor beta chains listed below, sequenced in a study of shared clonotypes between healthy human individuals. Assay used: immunoSEQ multiplex PCR; TCRdb lists only in-frame clones, some missing. The data contain 660,000 or so clones, approximately 96% of them singletons. CD45RO-negative CD8 cells positively selected for CCR7 made up the naive population, which excluded terminally differentiated effector memory CD45RA+ cells. The sample was naive CD8+ T cells sorted from blood. The receptors come from a woman aged 25 to 39 in good health.

V usage is TRBV28 and J usage is TRBJ2-7; 9 bases line up with TRBD2. The ends lost 5 bases at V and 4 bases at J; junction bases unmatched: 12. The CDR3 is 16 residues long. Germline V CDR1 and CDR2: MDHEN, SYDVKM. In DNA form, the CDR3 reads TGTGCCAGCAGTCCCGCTAGCGGGGTTTCTTATTACGAGCAGTACTTC. This translates into CASSPASGVSYYEQYF.

V gene TRBV5-6 combines with J gene TRBJ2-7, with unresolved D. The CDR3 contains 14 residues. Looked up from germline, CDR1 is SGHDT and CDR2 is YYEEEE. V was trimmed by 0 bases and J by 1 base, leaving 8 bases between them. CDR3 sequence (DNA): TGTGCCAGCAGCTTGGACGGCAATTCCTACGAGCAGTACTTC. It translates to CASSLDGNSYEQYF. Full variable domain (outside the CDR3, taken from reference TRBV5-6 and TRBJ2-7): DAGVTQSPTHLIKTRGQQVTLRCSPKSGHDTVSWYQQALGQGPQFIFQYYEEEERQRGNFPDRFSGHQFPNYSSELNVNALLLGDSALYLCASSLDGNSYEQYFGPGTRLTVT.

This clone was seen only once. V usage is TRBV28 and J usage is TRBJ2-5; the D is unclear. The CDR3 is 12 residues long. Trimming removed 10 bases from V and 1 base from J, with 10 bases in between. Germline V gives CDR1 MDHEN, CDR2 SYDVKM. In DNA form, the CDR3 reads TGTGCCACCCATAGTAGCCAAGAGACCCAGTACTTC. It codes for CATHSSQETQYF. Complete variable domain (other parts from reference TRBV28 and TRBJ2-5): DVKVTQSSRYLVKRTGEKVFLECVQDMDHENMFWYRQDPGLGLRLIYFSYDVKMKEKGDIPEGYSVSREKKERFSLILESASTNQTSMYLCATHSSQETQYFGPGTRLLVL.

This clone was seen once. The rearrangement uses TRBV11-2 and TRBJ2-1; 10 bases line up with TRBD1. With V trimmed by 1 base and J by 8 bases, 14 bases remained unmatched. Per the germline V gene, CDR1 is SGHAT and CDR2 is FQNNGV. This CDR3 comprises 18 residues. In nucleotides, the CDR3 is TGTGCCAGCAGCTTAGTGGAGACCGGGACAGGGGTTAAGGATGAGCAGTTCTTC. It yields the protein CASSLVETGTGVKDEQFF.

The gene calls are TRBV28 and TRBJ2-1, with D perhaps given as TRBD1 or TRBD2 (5 bases each). Per germline, CDR1 MDHEN and CDR2 SYDVKM. Trimming removed 8 bases at V and 3 bases at J, with 20 bases between. The CDR3 is made up of 16 amino acids. The CDR3 loop is CASGGISRDGYNEQFF. CDR3 sequence (DNA): TGTGCCAGCGGGGGAATTAGCCGGGATGGCTACAATGAGCAGTTCTTC.

V is TRBV4-1 and J is TRBJ2-7, with 7 bases lining up with TRBD2. The length of the CDR3 is 15 residues. Germline CDR1 is MGHRA and CDR2 is YSYEKL. V lost 2 bases, J lost 0 bases, and 4 bases stayed unmatched. CDR3 DNA sequence: TGCGCCAGCAGCCAAACTAGCGACAGCTCCTACGAGCAGTACTTC. This sequence encodes CASSQTSDSSYEQYF.

The chain recombines TRBV9 with TRBJ2-1; 7 positions agree with TRBD2. CDR3 length: 16 residues. The germline CDR1 and CDR2 sequences are SGDLS and YYNGEE. V was pared by 1 base and J by 4 bases, with 8 bases of the junction left unmatched. The DNA of the CDR3 is TGTGCCAGCAGCGTACGCCAGCGGGGAACTTACAATGAGCAGTTCTTC. Its protein is CASSVRQRGTYNEQFF.

This clone was detected only once. This chain links TRBV7-6 with TRBJ2-7; the match to TRBD2 covers 8 bases. In germline, CDR1 is SGHVS, CDR2 FNYEAQ. The CDR3 loop spans 15 amino acids. Losses at the gene ends were 5 bases for V and 2 bases for J; bases not matched to a gene: 8. CDR3 region: CASSLEREPPYEQYF. The CDR3 nucleotides read TGTGCCAGCAGCCTCGAGCGGGAGCCCCCCTACGAGCAGTACTTC.

The chain recombines TRBV5-1 with TRBJ2-7, with 8 positions matching TRBD2. This CDR3 contains 14 residues. The V segment lost 4 bases and the J segment 2 bases; nucleotides outside the gene matches: 5. Germline V lookup: CDR1 SGHRS, CDR2 YFSETQ. CDR3 sequence reads: CASSILAATYEQYF. In DNA form, the CDR3 reads TGCGCCAGCAGCATACTAGCGGCCACCTACGAGCAGTACTTC.

This clone has just one count. V usage is TRBV6-9 and J usage is TRBJ1-2; D uncertain. Germline CDR1 reads MNHGY; CDR2 reads SVAAGI. The CDR3 loop spans 12 amino acids. Trimming stripped 5 bases from V and 7 bases from J, with 11 bases between. The CDR3 is CASSLPSFGYTF. For the CDR3, the DNA is TGTGCCAGCAGTCTCCCGTCATTTGGCTACACCTTC.

The chain links TRBV9 to TRBJ2-7, with D possibly being TRBD2 (5 bases). This CDR3 spans 14 amino acids. V was pared by 4 bases and J by 1 base, with 12 bases between. CDR1 SGDLS and CDR2 YYNGEE come from the germline V gene. The CDR3 spells CASSPRTASYEQYF. DNA for the CDR3: TGTGCCAGCAGCCCACGGACTGCTTCCTACGAGCAGTACTTC.

In its sample, this clone was seen once. The chain carries TRBV7-8 and TRBJ2-1; no reliable D call. Trimming shortened V by 5 bases and J by 7 bases, and 3 bases separated the two germline ends. Germline assignment: CDR1 SGHVS and CDR2 FQNEAQ. The CDR3 runs 10 residues. The CDR3 protein is CASSENEQFF. Written as DNA, the CDR3 is TGTGCCAGCAGCGAAAATGAGCAGTTCTTC.

The rearrangement uses TRBV7-9 and TRBJ2-2; 8 bases fit TRBD2. The CDR3 covers 15 residues. Germline lookup yields CDR1 SEHNR and CDR2 FQNEAQ (reference sequence). J lost 6 bases, V lost 7 bases, and 10 bases had no gene match. CDR3: CASTVTGGYSGELFF. The CDR3 DNA is TGTGCCAGCACCGTAACGGGAGGGTACTCCGGGGAGCTGTTTTTT.

As for this clone: The sample contains more than one DNA sequence encoding this CDR3. The V gene is TRBV5-4, the J gene TRBJ2-7; D gene ambiguous. The CDR3 covers 13 residues. V gave up 4 bases and J gave up 1 base, with 9 bases separating them. Germline assignment: CDR1 SGHNT and CDR2 YYREEE (reference sequence). CDR3 nucleotides: TGTGCCAGCAGCCCCGGGTCTTCCTACGAGCAGTACTTC. Translation gives CASSPGSSYEQYF.

J is TRBJ2-7 and V is TRBV15; D not resolved. The CDR3 runs to 13 residues. Germline assignment: CDR1 LNHNV and CDR2 YYDKDF (reference sequence). V shed 2 bases and J shed 5 bases, with 10 bases lying between them. The CDR3 DNA follows: TGTGCCACCAGCAGACTTAGGTACCACGAGCAGTACTTC. Translating it yields CATSRLRYHEQYF.

This chain links TRBV5-4 with TRBJ2-2; D is ambiguous. The CDR3 has 13 amino acids. V gave up 0 bases and J gave up 3 bases, with 3 bases separating them. Germline loops: CDR1 SGHNT, CDR2 YYREEE (reference sequence). CDR3 nucleotide sequence: TGTGCCAGCAGCTTGGTCGACACCGGGGAGCTGTTTTTT. It yields the protein CASSLVDTGELFF.

The sample holds one count of this clone. The rearrangement uses TRBV29-1 and TRBJ1-4; D is possibly TRBD1 (6 bases). This CDR3 spans 14 amino acids. The germline V and J ends were trimmed by 6 bases and 7 bases, with 18 bases remaining between them. Germline V gene lookup returns CDR1 SQVTM and CDR2 ANQGSEA. CDR3 sequence (DNA): TGCAGCGTCAGGGGCGCAGGACGAGGTGAAAAACTGTTTTTT. As protein: CSVRGAGRGEKLFF. Complete variable domain (other parts from reference TRBV29-1 and TRBJ1-4): SAVISQKPSRDICQRGTSLTIQCQVDSQVTMMFWYRQQPGQSLTLIATANQGSEATYESGFVIDKFPISRPNLTFSTLTVSNMSPEDSSIYLCSVRGAGRGEKLFFGSGTQLSVL.

The CDR3 reads CASSPTGSNTDTQYF. CDR3 coding DNA: TGTGCCAGCAGCCCGACAGGGAGTAACACAGATACGCAGTATTTT. The chain has TRBV5-4 and TRBJ2-3; 7 bases are a match to TRBD1. This CDR3 region has 15 residues. Losses at the gene ends were 4 bases for V and 2 bases for J; bases not matched to a gene: 7. The germline V gene has CDR1 SGHNT and CDR2 YYREEE (reference sequence).

This clone was observed a few times. This sequence joins TRBV29-1 and TRBJ2-2, with a tentative D call TRBD2 (5 bases). This CDR3 has 14 amino acids. Germline-derived CDR1 and CDR2 are SQVTM and ANQGSEA. Trimming removed 4 bases from V and 5 bases from J, with 14 bases in between. In DNA, the CDR3 is TGCAGCGTTGCGGTGGGAGATGGAACCGGGGAGCTGTTTTTT. It yields the protein CSVAVGDGTGELFF.

The chain joins TRBV7-9 to TRBJ1-1; TRBD1 matches 8 bases. This CDR3 spans 16 amino acids. Germline lookup yields CDR1 SEHNR and CDR2 FQNEAQ (reference sequence). Unmatched junction bases numbered 13, after V lost 6 bases and J lost 4 bases. The CDR3 bases are TGTGCCAGCAGACCTACCTCAGGGGGCGCGGGCACTGAAGCTTTCTTT. This sequence encodes CASRPTSGGAGTEAFF.

The V gene is TRBV19, the J gene TRBJ2-3; D gene unclear. The germline CDR1 and CDR2 sequences are LNHDA and SQIVND (reference sequence). V was cut by 5 bases and J by 0 bases, with 9 bases left in between. The CDR3 extends over 14 amino acids. CDR3 sequence reads: CASSQLVSTDTQYF. The CDR3 nucleotides are TGTGCCAGTAGTCAACTGGTTAGCACAGATACGCAGTATTTT.